Below are 31 T cell receptor beta chains sequenced from a single sample in a study of blood T cell repertoires in COVID-19. Some clones are missing from TCRdb's copy, which holds only in-frame ones; the method was immunoSEQ multiplex PCR. The data hold 200,000 to 250,000 clones, with about 84% observed a single time. The sequencing sample was made of peripheral blood. These receptors were taken from a man older than 75 with acute or convalescent COVID-19.

The rearrangement joins TRBV27 to TRBJ2-3, with TRBD2 matching 9 bases. This CDR3 is built from 17 residues. The trim removed 3 bases at V and 2 bases at J, leaving 9 bases unmatched. Germline CDR1 reads MNHEY; CDR2 reads SMNVEV (reference sequence). This CDR3 is CASSFNLAGSPTDTQYF. CDR3 sequence (DNA): TGTGCCAGCAGTTTCAATCTAGCGGGGAGTCCCACAGATACGCAGTATTTT.

V usage is TRBV7-2 and J usage is TRBJ1-4, with 9 bases aligning to TRBD1. CDR1 and CDR2 from the germline V gene are SGHTA and FQGNSA. CDR3 size: 15 residues. Trimming at V came to 3 bases and at J to 2 bases, leaving 1 base not matched to a gene. CDR3 sequence: CASSFDRGTNEKLFF. The CDR3 DNA is TGTGCCAGCAGCTTCGACAGGGGGACTAATGAAAAACTGTTTTTT. The full variable domain, completed using reference TRBV7-2 and TRBJ1-4, is GAGVSQSPSNKVTEKGKDVELRCDPISGHTALYWYRQSLGQGLEFLIYFQGNSAPDKSGLPSDRFSAERTGGSVSTLTIQRTQQEDSAVYLCASSFDRGTNEKLFFGSGTQLSVL.

The gene calls are TRBV29-1 and TRBJ2-3; perhaps TRBD2 as D (5 bases). The CDR3 sequence is 13 residues long. Germline CDR1 and CDR2: SQVTM and ANQGSEA. The CDR3 region is CTWAEGPADTQYF. The CDR3 nucleotides are TGCACTTGGGCCGAGGGCCCCGCAGATACGCAGTATTTT.

CDR3 residues: CASSSGGGNTDTQYF. The CDR3 DNA is TGTGCCAGCAGCTCGGGGGGCGGGAATACAGATACGCAGTATTTT. The chain uses TRBV11-3 and TRBJ2-3; D is perhaps TRBD2 (7 bases). Between the trimmed V and J ends, which lost 4 bases and 3 bases, there was a span of 14 bases. The CDR3 consists of 15 residues. In germline, CDR1 is SGHNT, CDR2 YENEEA.

The chain combines TRBV6-5 with TRBJ1-6; maybe TRBD1 (5 bases). CDR1 MNHEY and CDR2 SVGAGI come from the germline V gene. Trimming took 2 bases from V and 10 from J, leaving 12 bases between them. This CDR3 comprises 14 residues. This CDR3 is CASSYMTEVSPLHF. CDR3 sequence (DNA): TGTGCCAGCAGTTACATGACAGAGGTCTCACCCCTCCACTTT.

The chain links TRBV6-2 or TRBV6-3 to TRBJ2-5; 11 bases are shared with TRBD2. CDR1 MNHEY and CDR2 SVGEGT come from the germline V gene. V lost 5 bases, J lost 5 bases, and 7 bases stayed unmatched. The CDR3 contains 15 residues. CDR3 DNA sequence: TGTGCCAGCAGTCGAACACTAGCGGGGGTTGAGACCCAGTACTTC. Translating gives CASSRTLAGVETQYF.

The V and J genes are TRBV5-1 and TRBJ1-2, with D perhaps TRBD1 (6 bases). Germline V gene sequence: CDR1 SGHRS, CDR2 YFSETQ. The CDR3 extends over 15 amino acids. Trimming cost V 5 bases and J 4 bases, with 18 bases left between them. CDR3 loop: CASSFAGAQGYGYTF. The CDR3 nucleotides are TGCGCCAGCAGTTTCGCGGGGGCACAAGGCTATGGCTACACCTTC. The full variable domain, rest sourced from reference TRBV5-1 and TRBJ1-2, is KAGVTQTPRYLIKTRGQQVTLSCSPISGHRSVSWYQQTPGQGLQFLFEYFSETQRNKGNFPGRFSGRQFSNSRSEMNVSTLELGDSALYLCASSFAGAQGYGYTFGSGTRLTVV.

This clone was detected only once. This sequence joins TRBV19 and TRBJ2-7; 8 nucleotides line up with TRBD2. This CDR3 contains 16 residues. The junction had 11 bases not matched to a gene; V was cut back by 4 bases and J by 3 bases. Per the germline V gene, CDR1 is LNHDA and CDR2 is SQIVND (reference sequence). The CDR3 DNA reads as TGTGCCAGTAGTAGAGGGGCGGGGGGACAAGGCTACGAGCAGTACTTC. The encoded protein is CASSRGAGGQGYEQYF.

This clone appeared a few times. This sequence joins TRBV3-1 (or the pseudogene TRBV3-2) and TRBJ2-7; 11 positions match TRBD2. In germline, CDR1 is LGHDT, CDR2 YNNKEL (reference sequence). Trimming at V came to 1 base and at J to 5 bases, leaving 7 bases not matched to a gene. The CDR3 spans 16 residues. CDR3 sequence: CASSQVGSGGAHEQYF. In nucleotides, the CDR3 is TGTGCCAGCAGCCAAGTAGGTAGCGGGGGGGCCCACGAGCAGTACTTC.

This chain uses TRBV6-5 with TRBJ2-1, with 7 nucleotides matching TRBD2. The CDR3 is made up of 14 amino acids. CDR1 and CDR2 from the germline V gene are MNHEY and SVGAGI. The J segment lost 3 bases and the V segment lost 8 bases, leaving 7 bases of the junction unmatched. This CDR3 reads CASLGAGDYNEQFF. CDR3 nucleotide sequence: TGTGCCAGCTTAGGGGCGGGGGACTACAATGAGCAGTTCTTC.

The V and J genes are TRBV3-1 (or the pseudogene TRBV3-2) and TRBJ1-1; TRBD1 is a possible D gene (5 bases). The V gene's germline CDR1 is LGHDT and CDR2 YNNKEL (reference sequence). The germline V and J ends were trimmed by 4 bases and 7 bases, with 19 bases remaining between them. The CDR3 consists of 15 residues. CDR3 loop: CASSPSVMGGDEAFF. In DNA, the CDR3 is TGTGCCAGCAGCCCGTCTGTTATGGGGGGAGATGAAGCTTTCTTT.

This clone is a singleton in its sample. This chain joins TRBV6-4 and TRBJ2-2; D perhaps matches TRBD1 (6 bases). CDR1 is MRHNA, CDR2 SNTAGT, per germline. V was shortened by 3 bases and J by 7 bases, with 12 bases between the two germline ends. The CDR3 totals 14 residues. CDR3 sequence: CASSEDSFGGELFF. DNA of the CDR3: TGTGCCAGCAGTGAGGACAGTTTCGGCGGGGAGCTGTTTTTT.

This clone was seen a handful of times. This rearrangement joins TRBV19 to TRBJ1-5; D is perhaps TRBD1 (6 bases). The CDR3 extends over 17 amino acids. Per the germline V gene, CDR1 is LNHDA and CDR2 is SQIVND (reference sequence). Trimming cost V 5 bases and J 6 bases, with 23 bases left between them. The CDR3 DNA reads as TGTGCCAGTAGTGGTCACACTATTGACAGGAATGGTCAGCCCCAGCATTTT. Protein product: CASSGHTIDRNGQPQHF. Looking up the rest from reference TRBV19 and TRBJ1-5 gives the full variable domain: DGGITQSPKYLFRKEGQNVTLSCEQNLNHDAMYWYRQDPGQGLRLIYYSQIVNDFQKGDIAEGYSVSREKKESFPLTVTSAQKNPTAFYLCASSGHTIDRNGQPQHFGDGTRLSIL.

The V call is TRBV12-5, the J call TRBJ1-1; 7 bases match TRBD1. This CDR3 has 14 amino acids. Germline CDR1 is LGHNT and CDR2 is FRNRAP. The V gene end was trimmed by 5 bases and the J gene end by 0 bases; junction bases not matched to a gene: 3. CDR3 nucleotide sequence: TGTGCTAGTGGTCCGGGGACAGTGAACACTGAAGCTTTCTTT. It is translated as CASGPGTVNTEAFF.

This clone was seen a handful of times. The gene calls are TRBV6-5 and TRBJ1-3; the D is unclear. This CDR3 comprises 13 residues. Trimming removed 8 bases at V and 4 bases at J, with 12 bases between. Germline V gene sequence: CDR1 MNHEY, CDR2 SVGAGI. The CDR3 here is CASWEVGGNTIYF. CDR3 nucleotides: TGTGCCAGCTGGGAGGTGGGAGGAAACACCATATATTTT.

The CDR3 spells CASSRPGTYSNQPQHF. CDR3 sequence (DNA): TGTGCCAGCAGTCGACCCGGGACTTATAGCAATCAGCCCCAGCATTTT. The chain is built from TRBV6-2 or TRBV6-3 and TRBJ1-5, with a possible D match to TRBD1 (5 bases). The germline V gene has CDR1 MNHEY and CDR2 SVGEGT. The CDR3 loop spans 16 amino acids. The germline V and J ends were trimmed by 5 bases and 0 bases, with 14 bases remaining between them.

The gene calls are TRBV6-5 and TRBJ1-2; possible D gene TRBD1, 5 bases. Germline values: CDR1 MNHEY, CDR2 SVGAGI. The CDR3 has 13 amino acids. V was cut by 7 bases and J by 2 bases, with 11 bases left in between. CDR3 protein: CASTQGVNYGYTF. The DNA of the CDR3 is TGTGCCAGCACCCAAGGGGTCAACTATGGCTACACCTTC.

The genes are TRBV3-1 (or the pseudogene TRBV3-2) and TRBJ2-1; 12 bases are a match to TRBD2. The CDR3 covers 17 residues. Germline V lookup: CDR1 LGHDT, CDR2 YNNKEL (reference sequence). V trimming: 1 base; J trimming: 7 bases; junction bases outside the gene matches: 8. The CDR3 DNA follows: TGTGCCAGCAGCCAAGCTCTACTAGCGGGGGGACCTAATGAGCAGTTCTTC. Residues: CASSQALLAGGPNEQFF.

The J gene is TRBJ1-2, the V gene TRBV2; a possible D gene is TRBD1 (5 bases). Trimming left V 1 base short and J 1 base short, with 10 bases between. Per germline, CDR1 SNHLY and CDR2 FYNNEI. This CDR3 has 15 residues. CDR3 coding DNA: TGTGCCAGCAGTGAAGGACAGCCAAATAACTATGGCTACACCTTC. It yields the protein CASSEGQPNNYGYTF.

Details on this clone: The sample has other DNA sequences that encode this CDR3 too. CDR3 sequence (DNA): TGTGCCAGCAGACAGGGTGATCAGCCCCAGCATTTT. This gives the protein CASRQGDQPQHF. The J gene is TRBJ1-5, the V gene TRBV6-5; D might be TRBD1 (6 bases). Germline CDR1 is MNHEY and CDR2 is SVGAGI. The CDR3 loop spans 12 amino acids. The V end was cut by 6 bases, the J end by 5 bases, with 8 bases between.

This clone was counted a single time. J is TRBJ2-7 and V is TRBV7-3, with 11 bases lining up with TRBD2. This CDR3 is 14 amino acids long. The V gene end was trimmed by 4 bases and the J gene end by 7 bases; junction bases not matched to a gene: 6. The germline V gene has CDR1 SGHTA and CDR2 FQGTGA. The CDR3 here is CASSSTSGSGEQYF. CDR3 bases: TGTGCCAGCAGCTCCACTAGCGGGAGCGGGGAGCAGTACTTC. Full variable domain (outside the CDR3, taken from reference TRBV7-3 and TRBJ2-7): GAGVSQTPSNKVTEKGKYVELRCDPISGHTALYWYRQSLGQGPEFLIYFQGTGAADDSGLPNDRFFAVRPEGSVSTLKIQRTERGDSAVYLCASSSTSGSGEQYFGPGTRLTVT.

This chain uses TRBV28 with TRBJ1-5; weak D call: TRBD1 (5 bases). CDR1 is MDHEN and CDR2 is SYDVKM in the germline V gene. The CDR3 covers 16 residues. Trimming took 5 bases from V and 2 from J, leaving 16 bases between them. CDR3 region: CASSPRAGNGNQPQHF. The CDR3 DNA is TGTGCCAGCAGTCCCAGGGCAGGTAATGGCAATCAGCCCCAGCATTTT. The variable domain in full, with the rest retrieved from reference TRBV28 and TRBJ1-5, is DVKVTQSSRYLVKRTGEKVFLECVQDMDHENMFWYRQDPGLGLRLIYFSYDVKMKEKGDIPEGYSVSREKKERFSLILESASTNQTSMYLCASSPRAGNGNQPQHFGDGTRLSIL.

CDR3 coding DNA: TGTGCCAGTAGTATCCAGGGTGGCTACACCTTC. Translated, it gives CASSIQGGYTF. V is TRBV19 and J is TRBJ1-2, with D perhaps TRBD1 (5 bases). This CDR3 has 11 residues. CDR1 is LNHDA, CDR2 SQIVND, per germline (reference sequence). V lost 3 bases to trimming and J lost 7 bases, with 6 bases between them.

This clone has a handful of counts. CDR3 bases: TGCAGCGCATTACCGGGACTACGGGGGGGTAATGAGCAGTTCTTC. It yields the protein CSALPGLRGGNEQFF. This chain joins TRBV29-1 and TRBJ2-1; 8 bases map to TRBD2. This CDR3 spans 15 amino acids. V trimming: 7 bases; J trimming: 7 bases; junction bases outside the gene matches: 15. CDR1 and CDR2 (germline): SQVTM, ANQGSEA.

This clone was observed many times. This rearrangement joins TRBV18 to TRBJ2-3, with TRBD2 matching 13 bases. Trimming at V came to 6 bases and at J to 2 bases, leaving 17 bases not matched to a gene. CDR3 length equals 20 residues. Germline lookup yields CDR1 KGHSH and CDR2 LQKENI. The CDR3 loop is CASSPSPRGLAGLLTDTQYF. The CDR3 DNA reads TGTGCCAGCTCTCCTTCTCCTCGGGGACTAGCGGGACTCCTCACAGATACGCAGTATTTT.

The CDR3: CASSLFSLTYEQYF. In DNA, the CDR3 is TGTGCCAGCAGTTTATTTAGCCTAACCTACGAGCAGTACTTC. The chain links TRBV28 to TRBJ2-7; D is ambiguous. The ends were cut back, 1 base at V and 2 bases at J, with 9 bases in the middle. The CDR3 loop spans 14 amino acids. CDR1 and CDR2 (germline): MDHEN, SYDVKM.

The chain links TRBV5-1 to TRBJ2-1, with a tentative D call TRBD1 (5 bases). Germline V gene data show CDR1 as SGHRS and CDR2 as YFSETQ. The CDR3 is 15 residues long. V lost 4 bases to trimming and J lost 0 bases, with 11 bases between them. In DNA form, the CDR3 reads TGCGCCAGCAGCGTACAGGCCATCTCCTACAATGAGCAGTTCTTC. This encodes CASSVQAISYNEQFF.

The gene calls are TRBV5-1 and TRBJ1-6; TRBD1 matches at 7 bases. CDR1 SGHRS and CDR2 YFSETQ come from the germline V gene. With V trimmed by 0 bases and J by 7 bases, 4 bases remained unmatched. This CDR3 comprises 15 residues. The CDR3: CASSLEGAKNSPLHF. The CDR3 DNA follows: TGCGCCAGCAGCTTGGAGGGGGCAAAGAATTCACCCCTCCACTTT.

The gene calls are TRBV10-3 and TRBJ2-3; D perhaps matches TRBD2 (6 bases). CDR1 is ENHRY, CDR2 SYGVKD, per germline. The V end lost 6 bases, the J end lost 6 bases, and 13 bases lay between the germline ends. The CDR3 runs 13 residues. The DNA for the CDR3 is TGTGCCATCAGCCCCGGGACTTCGGATACGCAGTATTTT. The encoded protein is CAISPGTSDTQYF.

The chain couples TRBV6-5 to TRBJ2-3; 10 nucleotides line up with TRBD1. Per the germline V gene, CDR1 is MNHEY and CDR2 is SVGAGI. The CDR3 sequence is 15 residues long. J lost 6 bases, V lost 8 bases, and 11 bases had no gene match. As DNA, the CDR3 is TGTGCCAGCTCCAGCCGGGACAGGGGCGTCGATACGCAGTATTTT. Translation: CASSSRDRGVDTQYF.

V gene TRBV11-3 combines with J gene TRBJ2-2; 7 bases map to TRBD2. The trim removed 5 bases at V and 2 bases at J, leaving 5 bases unmatched. Germline values: CDR1 SGHNT, CDR2 YENEEA. This CDR3 is 15 amino acids long. CDR3 sequence reads: CASSGGGVNTGELFF. CDR3 DNA sequence: TGTGCCAGCAGCGGGGGAGGGGTTAACACCGGGGAGCTGTTTTTT.